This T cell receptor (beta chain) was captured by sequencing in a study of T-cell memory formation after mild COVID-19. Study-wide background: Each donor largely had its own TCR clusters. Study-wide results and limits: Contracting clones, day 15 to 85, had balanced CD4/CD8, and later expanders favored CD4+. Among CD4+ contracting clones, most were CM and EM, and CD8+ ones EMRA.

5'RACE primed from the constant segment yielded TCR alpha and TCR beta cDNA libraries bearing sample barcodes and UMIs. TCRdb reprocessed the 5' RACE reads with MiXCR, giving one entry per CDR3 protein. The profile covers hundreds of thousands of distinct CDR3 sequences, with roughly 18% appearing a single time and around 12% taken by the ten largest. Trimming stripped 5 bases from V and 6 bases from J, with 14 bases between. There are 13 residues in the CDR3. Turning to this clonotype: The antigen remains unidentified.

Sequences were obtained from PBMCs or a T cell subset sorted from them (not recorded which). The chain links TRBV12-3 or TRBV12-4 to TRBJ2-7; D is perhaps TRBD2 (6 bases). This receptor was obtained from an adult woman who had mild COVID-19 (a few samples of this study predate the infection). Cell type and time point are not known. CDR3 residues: CASSRSLGGEQYF. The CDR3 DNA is TGTGCCAGCAGTCGATCTTTGGGGGGCGAGCAGTACTTC.